This T cell receptor beta chain is drawn from a study of cytomegalovirus exposure and HLA in healthy donors. Across the whole study: Early on, a data release was issued that held approximately 92 million unique TCRs from HLA-typed donors.

Healthy bone marrow donors made up the donor group. Overall study findings and caveats: By HLA locus, TCR association rates varied in a later analysis, with DRB1 showing the most and HLA-C the fewest. For TCR beta chains, V- and J-gene trimming was later linked to a missense DCLRE1C variant.

Points on this clone: The antigen is unknown.

In the PCR, 60 Vbeta and 13 Jbeta primers were used. Repertoires were generated with immunoSEQ multiplex PCR, while TCRdb's copy carries only in-frame clones and drops some. The sample carries 87,000 or so clones, 55% to 75% recorded once. Source material: PBMCs. The TCR comes from a man between 60 and 75 years old in good health and CMV-seronegative.

CDR3 sequence: CASSWAPGNQFF. CDR3 bases: TGTGCCAGTAGCTGGGCCCCCGGGAACCAGTTCTTC. This chain connects TRBV19 to TRBJ2-1; TRBD2 might be the D (5 bases). The CDR3 contains 12 residues. V was cut by 6 bases and J by 13 bases, with 16 bases left in between. The V gene's germline CDR1 is LNHDA and CDR2 SQIVND (reference sequence).